This TCR beta chain came from a study of neurological immune-mediated disorders. This clonotype came up many times. From the 5' RACE reads, TCRdb called clonotypes with MiXCR, one entry per CDR3 protein. The table includes more than 25,000 distinct CDR3 sequences, 9.5% to 13% detected once. Germline lookup yields CDR1 DFQATT and CDR2 SNEGSKA (reference sequence). The CDR3 totals 14 residues. J was trimmed by 8 bases and V by 6 bases; bases with no gene match: 10. The origin of this receptor is a woman aged 55-70 years in good health. The chain has TRBV20-1 and TRBJ2-4; 10 bases line up with TRBD1. Sequenced sample: PBMCs. The CDR3 is CSAPTGGMGDIQYF. The CDR3 DNA reads as TGCAGTGCACCGACAGGGGGCATGGGAGACATTCAGTACTTC.